Listed below are T cell receptor beta chains from one sample, sequenced in a study of T cell responses to AZD1222 COVID-19 vaccine. Data came from immunoSEQ multiplex PCR; TCRdb stores just in-frame clones and leaves some out. The sample holds 85,000 to 90,000 clones, around nine tenths seen once. The sequenced sample was peripheral blood, obtained on day 0 of AZD1222 vaccination. These TCRs come from an adult in good health. The CDR3 runs from the conserved cysteine through the conserved F or W.

j_call v_call cdr3_aa
TRBJ1-4 TRBV5-4 CASSLEAQDEKLFF
TRBJ1-2 TRBV10-2 CASTQAGAGYTF
TRBJ2-2 TRBV14 CASSQVGIWSSDGELFF
TRBJ2-2 TRBV11-3 CASSLVGGSYTGELFF
TRBJ1-5 TRBV28 CASSLLAGNQPQHF
TRBJ1-3 TRBV18 CASSIADSSGNTIYF
TRBJ1-1 TRBV7-9 CASNRPTDSEAFF
TRBJ1-3 TRBV20-1 CKGSSGNTIYF
TRBJ2-2 TRBV27 CASRSRGLGITGELFF
TRBJ1-3 TRBV7-9 CASSPLVGNLGNTIYF
TRBJ1-2 TRBV6-5 CASRKQGGAGYTF
TRBJ2-1 TRBV6-5 CASSYEGSLSYNEQFF
TRBJ1-1 TRBV7-2 CASSLVQRNTEAFF
TRBJ1-2 TRBV7-8 CASSLVGGGYTF
TRBJ1-6 TRBV6-4 CASRRPRRSSYNSPLHF
TRBJ2-2 TRBV7-6 CASSLEGHLTGELFF
TRBJ1-2 TRBV19 CARHRHRGTGYTF
TRBJ1-1 TRBV7-2 CASSLELLPGSLVGAFF
TRBJ1-6 TRBV6-5 CASSYRTGSSPLHF
TRBJ2-2 TRBV18 CASSPPQLSGTRFTGELFF
TRBJ2-1 TRBV28 CASSLRRGQQFF
TRBJ2-7 TRBV13 CASSLRASGRGEQYF
TRBJ2-7 TRBV10-3 CAISGRGGSSYEQYF
TRBJ2-1 TRBV29-1 CSVEGGESANEQFF
TRBJ2-5 TRBV7-2 CASSLGTGPGTQYF
TRBJ2-7 TRBV3-1/TRBV3-2 CASSQRTRSYEQYF
TRBJ1-5 TRBV6-1 CASSEGRRPQHF
TRBJ2-2 TRBV7-2 CASSSGVDGELFF
TRBJ1-1 TRBV28 CASRLGSANEAFF
TRBJ1-1 TRBV7-2 CASSSFDSPYGAFF